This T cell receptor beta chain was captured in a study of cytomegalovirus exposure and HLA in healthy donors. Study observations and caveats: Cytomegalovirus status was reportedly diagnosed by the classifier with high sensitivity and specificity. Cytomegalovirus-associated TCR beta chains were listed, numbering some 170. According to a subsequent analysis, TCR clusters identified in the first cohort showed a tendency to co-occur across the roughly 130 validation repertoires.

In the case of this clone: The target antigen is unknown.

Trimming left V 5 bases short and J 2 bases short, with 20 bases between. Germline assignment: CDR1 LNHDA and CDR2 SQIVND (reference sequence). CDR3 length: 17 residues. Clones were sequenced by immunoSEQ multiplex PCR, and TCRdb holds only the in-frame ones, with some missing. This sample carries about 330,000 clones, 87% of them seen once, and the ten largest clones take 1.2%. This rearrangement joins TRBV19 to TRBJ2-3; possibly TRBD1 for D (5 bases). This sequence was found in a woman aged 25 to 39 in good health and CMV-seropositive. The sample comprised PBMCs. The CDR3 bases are TGTGCCAGTAGTCCAAGCGAGGACAACTACCTCACAGATACGCAGTATTTT. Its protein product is CASSPSEDNYLTDTQYF.